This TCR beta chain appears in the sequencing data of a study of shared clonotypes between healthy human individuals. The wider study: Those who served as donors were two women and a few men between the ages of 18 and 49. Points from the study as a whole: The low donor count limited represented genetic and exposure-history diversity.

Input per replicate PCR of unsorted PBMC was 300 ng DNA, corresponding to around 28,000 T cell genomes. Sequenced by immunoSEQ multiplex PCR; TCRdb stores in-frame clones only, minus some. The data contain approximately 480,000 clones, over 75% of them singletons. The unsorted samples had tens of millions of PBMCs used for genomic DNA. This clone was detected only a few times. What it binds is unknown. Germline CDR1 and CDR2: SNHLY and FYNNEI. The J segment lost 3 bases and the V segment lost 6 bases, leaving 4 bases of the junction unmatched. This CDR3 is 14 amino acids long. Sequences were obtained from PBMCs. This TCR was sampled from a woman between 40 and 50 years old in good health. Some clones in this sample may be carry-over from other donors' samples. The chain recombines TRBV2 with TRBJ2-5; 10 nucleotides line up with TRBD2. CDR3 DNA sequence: TGTGCCAGCAGGAGGACTAGCGGTAAAGAGACCCAGTACTTC. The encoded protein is CASRRTSGKETQYF. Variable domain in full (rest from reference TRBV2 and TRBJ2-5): EPEVTQTPSHQVTQMGQEVILRCVPISNHLYFYWYRQILGQKVEFLVSFYNNEISEKSEIFDDQFSVERPDGSNFTLKIRSTKLEDSAMYFCASRRTSGKETQYFGPGTRLLVL.